This is a list of T cell receptor beta chains from one sample in a study of beta chain features in type 1 diabetes. Clones were read by immunoSEQ multiplex PCR, and TCRdb kept only the in-frame ones, dropping some. There are nearly 250,000 clones in the sample; about 63% occur only once, and about 0.05% lies in the top ten. Sequences were obtained from naive CD4+ T cells from blood. These receptor sequences come from a man younger than 40 in good health. CDR3s include the opening cysteine and the closing phenylalanine or tryptophan. A D gene is named only where the DNA matches it firmly.

j_gene | v_gene | d_gene | CDR3aa
TRBJ2-7 | TRBV2 | NA | CASSGNTYEQYF
TRBJ2-2 | TRBV30 | NA | CAWSARGLNTGELFF
TRBJ2-3 | TRBV4-3 | TRBD2 | CASSHQRLADDTQYF
TRBJ2-3 | TRBV2 | NA | CASSEALGGGTDTQYF
TRBJ1-1 | TRBV29-1 | NA | CSVEGRLNTEAFF
TRBJ2-1 | TRBV7-9 | NA | CASSHRDSPYNEQFF
TRBJ2-7 | TRBV2 | TRBD1 | CASTTGGGPYEQYF
TRBJ2-1 | TRBV20-1 | NA | CSARFYNEQFF
TRBJ2-6 | TRBV4-1 | NA | CASSQDRTGANVLTF
TRBJ1-2 | TRBV21-1 | NA | CASSKGNNGYTF
TRBJ2-3 | TRBV11-2 | NA | CASSREGASTDTQYF
TRBJ2-7 | TRBV10-3 | NA | CAISAGYEQYF
TRBJ2-2 | TRBV30 | TRBD2 | CAWSHSGRYTGELFF
TRBJ2-1 | TRBV14 | NA | CASSQGYGSEQFF
TRBJ2-1 | TRBV7-9 | NA | CASSLEYEQFF
TRBJ2-6 | TRBV28 | NA | CASSWTLHAGANVLTF
TRBJ1-1 | TRBV4-1 | NA | CASSQDPGREAAFF
TRBJ2-5 | TRBV28 | NA | CASSLAPSWTQYF
TRBJ2-3 | TRBV9 | TRBD2 | CASSVVPAGGIDTQYF
TRBJ2-3 | TRBV18 | NA | CASLTPDTQYF
TRBJ2-5 | TRBV7-7 | TRBD2 | CASSFGSGEGETQYF
TRBJ1-2 | TRBV23-1 | NA | CASTTLGGYTF
TRBJ2-7 | TRBV29-1 | TRBD2 | CSGGRGVHEQYF
TRBJ2-5 | TRBV6-6 | NA | CATTGPYQETQYF
TRBJ2-6 | TRBV7-6 | NA | CASSLRSNLGANVLTF
TRBJ2-2 | TRBV29-1 | NA | CSVEGSYTGELFF
TRBJ2-1 | TRBV29-1 | NA | CSVEGRISPPQFF
TRBJ1-1 | TRBV29-1 | NA | CSVAGRLNTEAFF
TRBJ2-7 | TRBV28 | NA | CASSFRGYEQYF
TRBJ2-1 | TRBV6-1 | TRBD1 | CANTPRTGTDEQFF
TRBJ2-1 | TRBV28 | NA | CASRGADNYNEQFF
TRBJ2-7 | TRBV4-3 | NA | CASSQDPGPYEQYF